These 28 T cell receptor beta chains were sequenced from one sample in a study of regulatory T cells in long-lasting Graves disease. The time point is: newly diagnosed GD, antithyroid drugs for less than 3 months. PBMC-extracted RNA yielded the TCR library. The authors built TCR beta libraries using iRepertoire HTBI primers and Arm-PCR of CDR3 regions. Using its own MiXCR run on the multiplex PCR reads, TCRdb lists one record per CDR3 protein. The sample contains under 800,000 distinct CDR3 sequences, approximately 15% of which appear only once. A further study also used this sample, focusing on T cells in Graves' hyperthyroidism and ophthalmopathy.

This material consisted of peripheral blood mononuclear cells (PBMCs), taken at new diagnosis, from a patient treated with antithyroid drugs. All receptors derive from a woman aged 25 to 39 with Graves disease.

This clonotype has more than one count but fewer than ten. CDR3 amino acids: CASSPQGLIAYEQYF. The DNA for the CDR3 is TGTGCCAGCAGTCCCCAAGGACTGATTGCCTACGAGCAGTACTTC. This sequence joins TRBV27 and TRBJ2-7, with D possibly being TRBD2 (5 bases). Germline V gene lookup returns CDR1 MNHEY and CDR2 SMNVEV (reference sequence). The length of the CDR3 is 15 residues. V was clipped by 5 bases and J by 2 bases, with 16 bases between them.

This clonotype was counted many times. The chain couples TRBV28 to TRBJ1-4, with 7 positions matching TRBD1. Germline V gene sequence: CDR1 MDHEN, CDR2 SYDVKM. The CDR3 extends over 16 amino acids. V shed 2 bases, J shed 8 bases, and the junction held 11 bases outside the gene matches. Written as DNA, the CDR3 is TGTGCCAGCAGTTTAGCGGGGAGACAGGGAGGCGAAAAACTGTTTTTT. It codes for CASSLAGRQGGEKLFF. Full variable domain (missing parts from reference TRBV28 and TRBJ1-4): DVKVTQSSRYLVKRTGEKVFLECVQDMDHENMFWYRQDPGLGLRLIYFSYDVKMKEKGDIPEGYSVSREKKERFSLILESASTNQTSMYLCASSLAGRQGGEKLFFGSGTQLSVL.

At least ten counts were recorded for this clonotype. J is TRBJ2-3 and V is TRBV28, with 10 bases identical to TRBD2. The CDR3 totals 13 residues. V gave up 6 bases and J gave up 5 bases; unmatched junction bases: 2. CDR1 MDHEN and CDR2 SYDVKM come from the germline V gene. CDR3 residues: CASSLAGGDTQYF. CDR3 nucleotides: TGTGCCAGCAGCTTAGCGGGAGGAGATACGCAGTATTTT.

About this clonotype: This sequence may be a read error, since a much larger clone differs from it by one base. The chain combines TRBV27 with TRBJ1-2; D is possibly TRBD1 (5 bases). The germline V gene encodes CDR1 MNHEY and CDR2 SMNVEV (reference sequence). V shed 4 bases and J shed 7 bases, with 19 bases lying between them. The CDR3 totals 15 residues. CDR3 DNA sequence: TGTGCCAGCAGTTCCCTCGGACGGGGGAATCGTGGCTACACCTTC. It encodes CASSSLGRGNRGYTF.

This clonotype was counted at least ten times. J is TRBJ1-5 and V is TRBV28; D not certain. V lost 2 bases to trimming and J lost 0 bases, with 8 bases between them. Germline CDR1 MDHEN, CDR2 SYDVKM. The CDR3 length is 15 residues. The CDR3: CASSLMTYSNQPQHF. CDR3 in DNA: TGTGCCAGCAGTTTAATGACATATAGCAATCAGCCCCAGCATTTT. Filled out from reference TRBV28 and TRBJ1-5, the complete variable domain reads DVKVTQSSRYLVKRTGEKVFLECVQDMDHENMFWYRQDPGLGLRLIYFSYDVKMKEKGDIPEGYSVSREKKERFSLILESASTNQTSMYLCASSLMTYSNQPQHFGDGTRLSIL.

This clonotype was seen repeatedly, ten times or more. The V call is TRBV7-3, the J call TRBJ1-5; no reliable D call. From germline, CDR1 is SGHTA and CDR2 FQGTGA. Trimming cost V 8 bases and J 0 bases, with 8 bases left between them. The CDR3 is 13 amino acids. For the CDR3, the DNA is TGTGCCAGCGCTACCGATAGCAATCAGCCCCAGCATTTT. Translating gives CASATDSNQPQHF.

To note about this clonotype: The junction and the germline gene differ at one end; a read error may be behind it. CDR3 region: CASSYKFSGTEAFF. The CDR3 region has the DNA TGTGCCAGCAGTTACAAGTTTTCGGGCACTGAAGCCTTCTTT. The V and J genes are TRBV6-5 and TRBJ1-1; no definite D call. Germline lookup yields CDR1 MNHEY and CDR2 SVGAGI. The CDR3 is made up of 14 amino acids.

The V gene is TRBV6-1, the J gene TRBJ1-4; D not certain. V lost 5 bases, J lost 0 bases, and 13 bases lay in between. Per germline, CDR1 MNHNS and CDR2 SASEGT. The CDR3 runs to 16 residues. Here the CDR3 reads CASSTERGATNEKLFF. CDR3 DNA: TGTGCCAGCAGTACCGAACGGGGAGCAACTAATGAAAAACTGTTTTTT.

The chain carries TRBV12-3 or TRBV12-4 and TRBJ1-4; D is unresolved. V was cut by 4 bases and J by 7 bases, with 13 bases left in between. The CDR3 sequence is 14 residues long. CDR3 region: CASSSQFVGEKLFF. The CDR3 DNA sequence: TGTGCCAGCAGTTCTCAGTTCGTAGGTGAAAAACTGTTTTTT.

This clonotype was observed at least ten times. The V gene is TRBV7-2, the J gene TRBJ2-1; D could derive from TRBD1 or TRBD2 (5 bases each). Trimming took off 5 bases at V and 5 bases at J, with 16 bases between the two ends. The length of the CDR3 is 15 residues. Germline loops: CDR1 SGHTA, CDR2 FQGNSA. The CDR3 protein is CASSDGAGRNNEQFF. CDR3 nucleotide sequence: TGTGCCAGCAGCGATGGGGCGGGCCGCAACAATGAGCAGTTCTTC. Complete variable domain (other parts from reference TRBV7-2 and TRBJ2-1): GAGVSQSPSNKVTEKGKDVELRCDPISGHTALYWYRQSLGQGLEFLIYFQGNSAPDKSGLPSDRFSAERTGGSVSTLTIQRTQQEDSAVYLCASSDGAGRNNEQFFGPGTRLTVL.

The chain couples TRBV6-1 to TRBJ2-5, with TRBD1 matching over 7 bases. Per germline, CDR1 MNHNS and CDR2 SASEGT. The CDR3 has 14 residues. The ends lost 6 bases at V and 4 bases at J; junction bases unmatched: 8. For the CDR3, the DNA is TGTGCCAGCAGAATCTACAGGGGTGGAGAGACCCAGTACTTC. This encodes CASRIYRGGETQYF.

This clonotype has ten or more counts. This chain joins TRBV28 and TRBJ2-7; D is tentatively TRBD1 or TRBD2 (5 bases each). The CDR3 sequence is 15 residues long. CDR1 MDHEN and CDR2 SYDVKM come from the germline V gene. V was clipped by 7 bases and J by 6 bases, with 22 bases between them. For the CDR3, the DNA is TGTGCCAGCATATCCCCTGCTGGGACCGATATCGAGCAGTACTTC. Residues: CASISPAGTDIEQYF. Variable domain in full (rest from reference TRBV28 and TRBJ2-7): DVKVTQSSRYLVKRTGEKVFLECVQDMDHENMFWYRQDPGLGLRLIYFSYDVKMKEKGDIPEGYSVSREKKERFSLILESASTNQTSMYLCASISPAGTDIEQYFGPGTRLTVT.

At least ten counts were recorded for this clonotype. The CDR3 spells CASSYSTPQTGGRQPQHF. The CDR3 DNA reads as TGTGCCAGCAGTTACTCGACCCCACAAACAGGGGGGCGTCAGCCCCAGCATTTT. The chain employs TRBV6-5 and TRBJ1-5, with 8 bases matching TRBD1. The ends lost 0 bases at V and 6 bases at J; junction bases unmatched: 13. This CDR3 comprises 18 residues. Germline V gene data show CDR1 as MNHEY and CDR2 as SVGAGI.

The sample holds many counts of this clonotype. The V gene is TRBV12-3 or TRBV12-4, the J gene TRBJ1-5; 11 bases fit TRBD1. The trim removed 6 bases at V and 7 bases at J, leaving 5 bases unmatched. This CDR3 has 14 residues. CDR3 sequence: CASRRTGGWQPQHF. CDR3 DNA: TGTGCCAGCAGACGGACAGGGGGCTGGCAGCCCCAGCATTTT.

This clonotype was seen many times. CDR3 DNA: TGTGCCAGCAGCTCGACGCGAGCTAATTCACCCCTCCACTTT. This encodes CASSSTRANSPLHF. The chain combines TRBV12-3 or TRBV12-4 with TRBJ1-6; D call uncertain. Trimming left V 6 bases short and J 6 bases short, with 12 bases between. This CDR3 is 14 amino acids long.

This clonotype has ten or more counts. The gene calls are TRBV7-8 and TRBJ2-3; D is perhaps TRBD1 (5 bases). CDR3 length: 15 amino acids. Germline CDR1 reads SGHVS; CDR2 reads FQNEAQ. Trimming stripped 7 bases from V and 4 bases from J, with 18 bases between. CDR3 loop: CASTPRVGAADTQYF. CDR3 coding DNA: TGTGCCAGCACCCCCCGGGTTGGGGCGGCAGATACGCAGTATTTT.

There are many counts of this clonotype. This chain connects TRBV27 to TRBJ2-1; the D gene could be TRBD1 or TRBD2 (5 bases each). Germline V lookup: CDR1 MNHEY, CDR2 SMNVEV (reference sequence). This CDR3 spans 18 amino acids. The ends were cut back, 5 bases at V and 2 bases at J, with 22 bases in the middle. As DNA, the CDR3 is TGTGCCAGCAGTACCCAAGACCGGAGACAGACTACCTACAATGAGCAGTTCTTC. Translated, it gives CASSTQDRRQTTYNEQFF.

This clonotype showed up just a few times. This rearrangement joins TRBV29-1 to TRBJ1-3; a weak D match, TRBD1 (5 bases). CDR3 length: 17 residues. In germline, CDR1 is SQVTM, CDR2 ANQGSEA. V was pared by 4 bases and J by 0 bases, with 19 bases between. The CDR3 loop is CSVGVGGSESSGNTIYF. DNA for the CDR3: TGCAGCGTTGGGGTGGGGGGGTCAGAGAGCTCTGGAAACACCATATATTTT.

This clonotype was found a few times. Just one base apart from a much larger clone, this may be a read error. V and J are TRBV28 and TRBJ1-4; D gene unclear. From germline, CDR1 is MDHEN and CDR2 SYDVKM. This CDR3 spans 15 amino acids. The CDR3 loop reads CASSLFSESNEKLLF. CDR3 DNA: TGTGCCAGCAGTTTATTCAGCGAAAGTAATGAAAAACTGCTTTTT.

This clonotype was counted ten times or more. V is TRBV2 and J is TRBJ1-1, with 7 nucleotides matching TRBD1. Germline lookup yields CDR1 SNHLY and CDR2 FYNNEI. V lost 6 bases and J lost 4; bases outside the gene matches: 14. The CDR3 extends over 16 amino acids. The CDR3 region is CASSEFPTGLVTEAFF. The CDR3 DNA sequence: TGTGCCAGCAGCGAATTCCCGACAGGGTTAGTCACTGAAGCTTTCTTT.

This clonotype was detected ten times or more. The chain has TRBV5-1 and TRBJ1-5; D not resolved. The V gene lost 3 bases and the J gene lost 5 bases, with 12 bases spanning the gap. CDR3 length: 14 amino acids. The germline CDR1 and CDR2 sequences are SGHRS and YFSETQ. CDR3: CASSSGSGDQPQHF. CDR3 nucleotide sequence: TGCGCCAGCAGCTCGGGTTCGGGCGATCAGCCCCAGCATTTT.

At least ten counts were recorded for this clonotype. V and J are TRBV20-1 and TRBJ1-6; 7 nucleotides align to TRBD1. There are 13 residues in the CDR3. V dropped 3 bases and J dropped 6; count of bases not matched to a gene: 2. Per germline, CDR1 DFQATT and CDR2 SNEGSKA (reference sequence). CDR3 nucleotide sequence: TGCAGTGCTAGTGGGACAGCTAATTCACCCCTCCACTTT. This gives the protein CSASGTANSPLHF.

CDR3 protein: CASEEDRRETQYF. CDR3 sequence (DNA): TGTGCCAGCGAGGAGGATAGGAGGGAGACCCAGTACTTC. The V and J genes are TRBV11-2 and TRBJ2-5, with D perhaps matching TRBD2 (5 bases). Germline CDR1 is SGHAT and CDR2 is FQNNGV. This CDR3 is built from 13 residues. Trimming stripped 8 bases from V and 5 bases from J, with 15 bases between.

The count of this clonotype is one. The chain uses TRBV5-4 and TRBJ1-1, with TRBD1 as a possible D gene (6 bases). The germline V gene has CDR1 SGHNT and CDR2 YYREEE (reference sequence). The CDR3 is 14 residues long. The ends were cut back, 4 bases at V and 7 bases at J, with 17 bases in the middle. CDR3 sequence (DNA): TGTGCCAGCAGCCAACAACAGGCGACAGGTGAAGCTTTCTTT. It is translated as CASSQQQATGEAFF.

This clonotype was picked up a small number of times. This chain uses TRBV9 with TRBJ2-1; TRBD2 aligns across 13 bases. The germline V gene encodes CDR1 SGDLS and CDR2 YYNGEE. J gave up 4 bases and V 3 bases, and 7 bases lay outside the gene matches. The CDR3 consists of 17 residues. In DNA form, the CDR3 reads TGTGCCAGCAGCGCCCGACCGGGACTAGCGGGATACAATGAGCAGTTCTTC. Encoded protein: CASSARPGLAGYNEQFF.

A remark on this clonotype: Compared with germline, one end of the junction differs, possibly owing to a read error. The chain is built from TRBV19 and TRBJ2-1, with TRBD2 identical over 11 bases. The CDR3 sequence is 18 residues long. Per the germline V gene, CDR1 is LNHDA and CDR2 is SQIVND (reference sequence). This CDR3 is CAGSGTSGSRRVSNEQFF. The CDR3, as DNA: TGTGCCGGTAGTGGCACTAGCGGGAGCAGACGGGTTAGCAATGAGCAGTTCTTC.

Concerning this clonotype itself: This is likely a read error, given that the CDR3 carries no conserved phenylalanine or tryptophan at its end. The CDR3 nucleotides are TGCAGCGTTGATGTCTCAGGAAGACGCGGGGCCTACGAGCAGTACCTC. Translation gives CSVDVSGRRGAYEQYL. The chain recombines TRBV29-1 with TRBJ2-7, with a weak D call TRBD2 (6 bases). The CDR3 has 16 amino acids. V lost 3 bases, J lost 2 bases, and 20 bases lay in between. Germline-derived CDR1 and CDR2 are SQVTM and ANQGSEA.

This clonotype appeared a few times. This sequence joins TRBV20-1 and TRBJ1-1; D is unclear. The CDR3 spans 16 residues. CDR1 is DFQATT, CDR2 SNEGSKA, per germline (reference sequence). The V and J ends lost 5 bases and 0 bases respectively, with 19 bases between them. This chain's CDR3 is CSAPTGSGNMNTEAFF. DNA for the CDR3: TGCAGTGCTCCAACGGGGAGCGGGAATATGAACACTGAAGCTTTCTTT.